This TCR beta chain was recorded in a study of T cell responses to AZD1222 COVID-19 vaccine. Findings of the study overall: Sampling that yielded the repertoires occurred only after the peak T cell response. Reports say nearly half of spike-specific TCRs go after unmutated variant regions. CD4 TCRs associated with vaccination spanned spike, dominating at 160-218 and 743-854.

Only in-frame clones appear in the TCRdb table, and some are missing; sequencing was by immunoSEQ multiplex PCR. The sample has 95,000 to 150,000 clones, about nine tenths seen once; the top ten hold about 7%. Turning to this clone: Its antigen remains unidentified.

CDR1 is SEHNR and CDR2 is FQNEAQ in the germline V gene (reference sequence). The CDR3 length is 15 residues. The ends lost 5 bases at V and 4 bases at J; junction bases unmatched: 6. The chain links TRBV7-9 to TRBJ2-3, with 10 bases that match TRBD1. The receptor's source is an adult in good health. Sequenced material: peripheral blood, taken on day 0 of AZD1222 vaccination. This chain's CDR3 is CASSPGQGGADTQYF. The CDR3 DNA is TGTGCCAGCAGCCCCGGACAGGGGGGCGCAGATACGCAGTATTTT. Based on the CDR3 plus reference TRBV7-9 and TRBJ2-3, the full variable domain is DTGVSQNPRHKITKRGQNVTFRCDPISEHNRLYWYRQTLGQGPEFLTYFQNEAQLEKSRLLSDRFSAERPKGSFSTLEIQRTEQGDSAMYLCASSPGQGGADTQYFGPGTRLTVL.